This is a list of T cell receptor beta chains from one sample in a study of cytomegalovirus exposure and HLA in healthy donors. Here immunoSEQ multiplex PCR was the method, and the copy in TCRdb shows in-frame clones only, minus some. The table shows 160,000 or so clones, with about three quarters occurring only once. The sequenced material came from PBMCs. The receptors originated from a young woman in good health and CMV-seronegative. The CDR3 runs from the conserved cysteine through the conserved F or W. Each record gives: V gene, J gene, CDR3 protein.

TRBV4-1	TRBJ2-7	CASSQDAGQFYEQYF
TRBV5-4	TRBJ2-5	CASSSSTGAVETQYF
TRBV29-1	TRBJ2-5	CSVEDPQETQYF
TRBV7-3	TRBJ2-3	CASSLGPTGLQDTQYF
TRBV5-1	TRBJ2-7	CASSLDGLSYEQYF
TRBV4-2	TRBJ1-5	CASSLTRETYSNQPQHF
TRBV5-5	TRBJ1-5	CASSSDSFTNQPQHF
TRBV7-9	TRBJ2-3	CASSYLTGGPIDTQYF
TRBV9	TRBJ2-1	CASSVGIAGAIFGEQFF
TRBV30	TRBJ2-3	CAWSGGFSTDTQYF
TRBV28	TRBJ2-1	CASSVLAAFHEQFF
TRBV28	TRBJ2-7	CASTYSGRPPYEQYF
TRBV7-9	TRBJ1-5	CASSRGTGGNQPQHF
TRBV28	TRBJ1-2	CAAMRESYGYTF
TRBV2	TRBJ2-3	CASSVLAGEDTQYF
TRBV4-2	TRBJ1-3	CASSQDPGRGNGNTIYF
TRBV2	TRBJ1-4	CASRTDREAFEKLFF
TRBV7-7	TRBJ2-3	CASSLRGGDTDTQYF
TRBV9	TRBJ1-2	CASGGGRTGYTF
TRBV29-1	TRBJ2-7	CSVQGAVEQYF